This TCR beta chain stems from a study of blood T cell repertoires in COVID-19. Overall study context: There were acute and convalescent COVID-19 samples, and they came from the United States, Italy and Spain. Sources were T cells, B-cell-depleted T cells, or PBMCs; the material itself was cDNA or gDNA.

The ends lost 5 bases at V and 10 bases at J; junction bases unmatched: 10. Per germline, CDR1 SGHTA and CDR2 FQGTGA. This CDR3 region has 15 residues. In the original processing: Nucleated cell counts were estimated from reference gene primer amplification. The repertoire was sequenced with immunoSEQ multiplex PCR; TCRdb's copy has only in-frame clones and lacks some. V and J calls and clone size are those listed in that table; D and trimming were worked out from the DNA. The sample includes 100,000 to 130,000 clones, around four fifths of them seen just once. V usage is TRBV7-3 and J usage is TRBJ2-1, with 11 bases lining up with TRBD2. The clonotype was recovered from a man between 65 and 85 years old with acute or convalescent COVID-19. Sequenced sample: peripheral blood. CDR3 in amino acids: CASSPVSGGAGEQFF. The DNA for the CDR3 is TGTGCCAGCAGCCCCGTTAGCGGGGGGGCCGGGGAGCAGTTCTTC.